This TCR beta chain is from a study of blood T cells in healthy people across ages (dated by TCRdb to between 2015 and 2016). Describing the broader study: In model experiments, template switching captured about one uniquely barcoded TCR beta cDNA molecule for every two T cells. For two donors (one aged 18 to 29 and one aged 80 or older), the study analyzed two additional independent replicas of 1 million unique cDNA reads from the same blood draw. To avoid experimental bias, donors of different ages were spread randomly across the sequencing lanes. Age-related changes in TCR beta repertoire diversity were measured in the study by deep sequencing normalized with unique cDNA molecular identifiers. The donors were divided into four age groups: young (average approximately 17 years), middle-aged (approximately 39), aged (roughly 60) and long-lived (about 79).

Here is what the overall study found, with its caveats: Because profiling used bulk unsorted PBMCs, naive and antigen-experienced compartments could not be compared conclusively. Donor CMV infection status was unknown, potentially confounding age-related changes in expanded clonotypes. Compared with the aged group, the long-lived group had more naive CD4+ T cells, fewer expanded clones and increased TCR diversity, suggesting age selection. The percentage of naive T cells measured by flow cytometry correlated strongly with observed TCR beta diversity. Estimates of total diversity based on one million sequenced T cells were regarded as lower bounds and as underestimates. Observed TCR beta diversity per million T cells fell roughly linearly with age, and a significant reduction was already apparent by age roughly 40.

The 35 to 40 donors, aged about 6 to 95 years, were systemically healthy Caucasian individuals from Russia. Each donor gave 9.5 to 10 milliliters of peripheral blood, drawn into EDTA-treated Vacutainer tubes. Ficoll-Paque density-gradient centrifugation was used to isolate PBMCs, with at least 6.5 million per sample. Trizol reagent was used to extract total RNA from PBMCs, with at least 5 micrograms per sample. For every donor, flow cytometry on a PBMC aliquot measured the percentage of naive CD45RAhigh/CD27high T cells. Library preparation was by 5' RACE. Sequencing used an Illumina HiSeq 2500. The second PCR ran for about 6 to 12 cycles and used a J-beta primer mix along with a sample-barcoded 5' primer. A template-switch 5' adaptor carrying 12 random nucleotides introduced a unique molecular identifier onto each TCR beta cDNA molecule. At least 2.5 million CDR3-containing paired-end reads were obtained from each sample. First-strand cDNA synthesis was performed from all RNA using the Mint cDNA synthesis kit, with priming by a TRBC-specific oligonucleotide. Following uracil-DNA glycosylase treatment, a first 18-cycle PCR with universal primers M1SS and BC2_uni_R was performed on all cDNA. On the study's bioinformatics: For normalization, 1 million high-quality reads, each with a distinct molecular identifier, were randomly selected from each sample. Instead of being binned into consensus sequences, reads with shared molecular identifiers were discarded. MiTCR, set to a Q25 quality threshold and the strictest error-elimination algorithm, was used for CDR3 identification, clonotype clustering and error correction. Lower-bound total TCR beta diversity was estimated with a nonparametric unseen species model using Euler transformation. The public reads were reprocessed in TCRdb via fastp at Q25 and MiXCR, keeping in-frame beta chains. Rows are unified per CDR3 protein, each entry keeping the most common DNA and genes. What appears here as the V and J calls and clone size reflects TCRdb's work, not the paper's. This sample holds 650,000 to 900,000 distinct CDR3 sequences; around 62% were observed only once. The ten largest clones represent about a quarter of the sample.

From its cysteine to its phenylalanine, the CDR3 spans 15 amino acids. The kept DNA is CDR3 alone, 45 bases in frame from the first base. V is reduced by 6 bases and J by 4 bases, leaving a spacing of 19 bases between them. The germline V gene yields MNHEY for CDR1 and SVGAGI for CDR2. Turning to this clonotype: Its antigen is unknown. No base quality information exists; no much larger clone differs at one position.

This chain is built from TRBV6-5 and TRBJ2-7; the best D guess is TRBD2, with 6 bases matching. Specimen: blood. This sequence originates from a man under 40 in good health. This receptor carries the CDR3 CASSAIPGLLYEQYF. The sequenced DNA is TGTGCCAGCAGCGCAATTCCGGGACTGTTGTACGAGCAGTACTTC.